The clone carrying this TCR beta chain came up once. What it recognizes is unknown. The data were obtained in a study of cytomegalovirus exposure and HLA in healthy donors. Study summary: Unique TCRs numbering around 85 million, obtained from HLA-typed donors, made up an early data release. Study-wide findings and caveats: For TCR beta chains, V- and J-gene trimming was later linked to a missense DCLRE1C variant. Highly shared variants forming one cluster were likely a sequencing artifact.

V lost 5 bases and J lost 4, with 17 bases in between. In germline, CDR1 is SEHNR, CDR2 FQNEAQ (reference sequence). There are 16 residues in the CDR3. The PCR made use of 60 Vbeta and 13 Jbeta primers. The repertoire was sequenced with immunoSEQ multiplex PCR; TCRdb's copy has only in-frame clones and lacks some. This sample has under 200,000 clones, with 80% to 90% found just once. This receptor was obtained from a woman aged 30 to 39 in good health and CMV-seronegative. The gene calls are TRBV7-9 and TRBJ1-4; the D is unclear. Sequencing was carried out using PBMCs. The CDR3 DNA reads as TGTGCCAGCAGCGTGAGAGGAGAAGCACTTAATGAAAAACTGTTTTTT. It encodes CASSVRGEALNEKLFF.